Presented here are 23 T cell receptor beta chains from one specimen sequenced in a study of T cell repertoires in cytomegalovirus infection. TCRdb re-derived calls from the reads in MiXCR, one entry per CDR3 protein. The data contain about 920,000 distinct CDR3 sequences, around 30% of them singletons. Antigen specificity for these receptors is unknown. This material consisted of cultured CD8+ T cells from PBMCs, taken from culture after CMV antigen stimulation. These receptors originate from a human donor in good health (CMV status not recorded). Some clones in this sample may be carry-over from other donors' samples.

This clonotype appeared a few times. This chain connects TRBV7-2 to TRBJ1-1; the D is unclear. Germline loops: CDR1 SGHTA, CDR2 FQGNSA. The CDR3 contains 12 residues. With 8 bases removed from V and 11 bases from J, the gap between germline ends came to 18 bases. Here the CDR3 DNA reads TGTGCCAGCGACTTCGGTGGATCCGGGGCTTTCTTT. It encodes CASDFGGSGAFF.

The CDR3 sequence: CASSLAAGGDQAFF. The DNA for the CDR3 is TGCGCCAGCAGCTTGGCCGCAGGGGGCGATCAGGCTTTCTTT. This chain joins TRBV5-1 and TRBJ1-1, with 8 positions matching TRBD1. This CDR3 is 14 amino acids long. Losses at the gene ends were 0 bases for V and 11 bases for J; bases not matched to a gene: 9. Germline loops: CDR1 SGHRS, CDR2 YFSETQ. The full variable domain, completed using reference TRBV5-1 and TRBJ1-1, is KAGVTQTPRYLIKTRGQQVTLSCSPISGHRSVSWYQQTPGQGLQFLFEYFSETQRNKGNFPGRFSGRQFSNSRSEMNVSTLELGDSALYLCASSLAAGGDQAFFGQGTRLTVV.

This clonotype occurred a few times. The rearrangement joins TRBV7-9 to TRBJ2-7; 7 nucleotides align to TRBD1. The germline V gene encodes CDR1 SEHNR and CDR2 FQNEAQ (reference sequence). The V segment lost 5 bases and the J segment 2 bases; nucleotides outside the gene matches: 6. There are 14 residues in the CDR3. This CDR3 reads CASSRQGMPYEQYV. CDR3 nucleotide sequence: TGTGCCAGCAGCCGACAGGGTATGCCCTACGAGCAGTACGTC.

This clonotype was observed a few times. V is TRBV27 and J is TRBJ1-5; a weak D match, TRBD1 (5 bases). V was trimmed by 1 base and J by 1 base, leaving 8 bases between them. The CDR3 contains 15 residues. The germline V gene has CDR1 MNHEY and CDR2 SMNVEV (reference sequence). The CDR3 loop is CASSLWGGSNQPQHF. CDR3 in DNA: TGTGCCAGCAGTTTATGGGGCGGGAGCAATCAGCCCCAGCATTTT.

The table lists this clonotype with a count of one. J is TRBJ1-1 and V is TRBV6-5, with a weak D call TRBD1 (6 bases). In germline, CDR1 is MNHEY, CDR2 SVGAGI. V was clipped by 5 bases and J by 6 bases, with 19 bases between them. This CDR3 contains 15 residues. The CDR3 sequence: CASSEDLPGQSEAFF. The CDR3 DNA reads TGTGCCAGCAGTGAAGATCTTCCCGGACAGTCTGAAGCTTTCTTT.

This sequence joins TRBV7-9 and TRBJ2-5; no firm D call. CDR3 size: 15 residues. Germline lookup yields CDR1 SEHNR and CDR2 FQNEAQ (reference sequence). V lost 4 bases to trimming and J lost 0 bases, with 12 bases between them. DNA of the CDR3: TGTGCCAGCAGCTATTGGACCGAGTACCAAGAGACCCAGTACTTC. Translated: CASSYWTEYQETQYF.

The V call is TRBV11-3, the J call TRBJ2-3, with a tentative D call TRBD1 (6 bases). V was clipped by 4 bases and J by 5 bases, with 13 bases between them. Germline assignment: CDR1 SGHNT and CDR2 YENEEA. The CDR3 has 14 residues. CDR3 DNA sequence: TGTGCCAGCAGCTCCTCCAACAGGGAAGATACGCAGTATTTT. It yields the protein CASSSSNREDTQYF.

V is TRBV6-7 and J is TRBJ2-3, with D hard to call. TRBV6-7 is assigned to the ORF class and has an uncertain function. V lost 2 bases to trimming and J lost 0 bases, with 12 bases between them. This CDR3 is 16 amino acids long. The CDR3 nucleotides are TGTGCCAGCAGTTACGGAGCTCTGACTAGCACAGATACGCAGTATTTT. It translates to CASSYGALTSTDTQYF.

This clonotype was observed a few times. The CDR3: CASSMWGSSGNTIYF. CDR3 bases: TGTGCCAGTAGTATGTGGGGGAGCTCTGGAAACACCATATATTTT. The chain joins TRBV19 to TRBJ1-3; a possible D gene is TRBD1 (5 bases). This CDR3 contains 15 residues. V was trimmed by 3 bases and J by 0 bases, leaving 9 bases between them. CDR1 and CDR2 (germline): LNHDA, SQIVND (reference sequence).

The V call is TRBV6-5, the J call TRBJ2-2, with D uncertain. The CDR3 runs to 15 residues. Germline V gene lookup returns CDR1 MNHEY and CDR2 SVGAGI. V lost 0 bases, J lost 5 bases, and 10 bases lay in between. As DNA, the CDR3 is TGTGCCAGCAGTTACTCGATTTACTCTACCGGGGAGCTGTTTTTT. It is translated as CASSYSIYSTGELFF.

This clonotype has just a few counts. The V gene is TRBV27, the J gene TRBJ2-1; D perhaps matches TRBD2 (6 bases). V lost 7 bases and J lost 5, with 15 bases in between. CDR1 is MNHEY and CDR2 is SMNVEV in the germline V gene (reference sequence). The CDR3 consists of 14 residues. CDR3 DNA: TGTGCCAGCAAAAAGGGGACTGCTGACAATGAGCAGTTCTTC. Protein sequence: CASKKGTADNEQFF.

The chain links TRBV5-4 to TRBJ2-1; 9 nucleotides match TRBD1. J lost 8 bases, V lost 2 bases, and 8 bases had no gene match. The germline V gene encodes CDR1 SGHNT and CDR2 YYREEE (reference sequence). The CDR3 contains 15 residues. CDR3 region: CASSFAGQGLDEQFF. The CDR3 DNA sequence: TGTGCCAGCAGCTTCGCGGGACAGGGTTTGGATGAGCAGTTCTTC.

This clonotype was counted between two and nine times. V is TRBV6-5 and J is TRBJ2-7; D may match TRBD1 or TRBD2 (5 bases each). The CDR3 covers 14 residues. V lost 8 bases to trimming and J lost 8 bases, with 22 bases between them. Germline-derived CDR1 and CDR2 are MNHEY and SVGAGI. For the CDR3, the DNA is TGTGCCAGCGCCCCACCGGGACCCCTTGTTCAGCAGTACTTC. Protein sequence: CASAPPGPLVQQYF.

Points on this clonotype: An end of the junction does not agree with germline; a read error may underlie this. J is TRBJ2-1 and V is TRBV19, with a weak D call TRBD1 (6 bases). The CDR3 runs to 16 residues. Per germline, CDR1 LNHDA and CDR2 SQIVND (reference sequence). CDR3 sequence reads: CGSSIDGGTGYNEQFF. CDR3 bases: TGTGGCAGTAGTATAGATGGGGGCACGGGGTACAATGAGCAGTTCTTC.

This clonotype has a handful of counts. The chain uses TRBV12-3 or TRBV12-4 and TRBJ2-1; D possibly matches TRBD1 or TRBD2 (5 bases each). V shed 5 bases and J shed 12 bases, with 23 bases lying between them. The CDR3 length is 15 residues. CDR3 amino acids: CASSQPGRRREGQFF. The CDR3 DNA reads TGTGCCAGCAGTCAACCGGGACGACGGCGCGAGGGGCAGTTCTTC.

There are many counts of this clonotype. The chain employs TRBV7-8 and TRBJ2-2, with 9 bases lining up with TRBD1. The CDR3 loop spans 16 amino acids. V lost 4 bases to trimming and J lost 4 bases; unmatched junction nucleotides: 7. CDR1 is SGHVS and CDR2 is FQNEAQ in the germline V gene. The DNA for the CDR3 is TGTGCCAGCAGCTCCAGTGGGGACAGGGCCACCGGGGAGCTGTTTTTT. Protein sequence: CASSSSGDRATGELFF.

This chain connects TRBV7-9 to TRBJ2-6; D is perhaps TRBD1 (6 bases). The CDR3 sequence is 17 residues long. Trimming removed 3 bases from V and 0 bases from J, with 12 bases in between. The V gene's germline CDR1 is SEHNR and CDR2 FQNEAQ (reference sequence). CDR3 amino acids: CASSFPGVPSGANVLTF. CDR3 coding DNA: TGTGCCAGCAGCTTCCCAGGGGTCCCCTCTGGGGCCAACGTCCTGACTTTC.

This clonotype was detected a few times. The chain has TRBV6-2 or TRBV6-3 and TRBJ1-1; 8 bases align to TRBD1. From germline, CDR1 is MNHEY and CDR2 SVGEGT. The V segment lost 5 bases and the J segment 3 bases; nucleotides outside the gene matches: 5. The CDR3 is 14 amino acids. CDR3 sequence (DNA): TGTGCCAGCAGTGACACAGGGGGATACACTGAAGCTTTCTTT. Encoded protein: CASSDTGGYTEAFF.

This clonotype was counted between two and nine times. The chain is built from TRBV15 and TRBJ2-4, with 8 positions matching TRBD1. V shed 3 bases and J 0 bases; nucleotides not matched to a gene: 7. Germline V CDR1 and CDR2: LNHNV, YYDKDF (reference sequence). The length of the CDR3 is 17 residues. In DNA form, the CDR3 reads TGTGCCACCAGCAGTCTACAGGGGGTACTAGCCAAAAACATTCAGTACTTC. It is translated as CATSSLQGVLAKNIQYF.

This clonotype was seen just once. The V gene is TRBV29-1, the J gene TRBJ1-2; 7 bases agree with TRBD1. Germline loops: CDR1 SQVTM, CDR2 ANQGSEA. The J segment lost 2 bases and the V segment lost 0 bases, leaving 6 bases of the junction unmatched. The CDR3 runs 15 residues. The chain's CDR3 is CSVEEQGQPNYGYTF. The CDR3 DNA follows: TGCAGCGTTGAAGAGCAGGGACAGCCAAACTATGGCTACACCTTC. Using reference TRBV29-1 and TRBJ1-2 for the parts outside the CDR3, the full variable domain is SAVISQKPSRDICQRGTSLTIQCQVDSQVTMMFWYRQQPGQSLTLIATANQGSEATYESGFVIDKFPISRPNLTFSTLTVSNMSPEDSSIYLCSVEEQGQPNYGYTFGSGTRLTVV.

Ten or more counts support this clonotype. J is TRBJ2-7 and V is TRBV6-2 or TRBV6-3, with D uncertain. The V end lost 2 bases, the J end lost 5 bases, and 10 bases lay between the germline ends. This CDR3 has 13 amino acids. Germline V CDR1 and CDR2: MNHEY, SVGEGT. CDR3 sequence (DNA): TGTGCCAGCAGTTACAAGTCGGAAGACGAGCAGTACGTC. This codes for CASSYKSEDEQYV.

The rearrangement joins TRBV4-1 to TRBJ1-2; D is possibly TRBD1 (5 bases). The CDR3 has 17 residues. Germline loops: CDR1 MGHRA, CDR2 YSYEKL. With 1 base removed from V and 8 bases from J, the gap between germline ends came to 23 bases. The CDR3 coding sequence is TGCGCCAGCAGCCAAGCCTCTGGGGACCGAGCAAAGTCGGGCTACACCTTC. Translation: CASSQASGDRAKSGYTF.

There are many counts of this clonotype. This chain uses TRBV7-6 with TRBJ2-5; no firm D call. The CDR3 is 12 amino acids. The germline V gene encodes CDR1 SGHVS and CDR2 FNYEAQ. The V end was cut by 3 bases, the J end by 12 bases, with 14 bases between. CDR3 in amino acids: CASSLQAPSKYF. Here the CDR3 DNA reads TGTGCCAGCAGCTTGCAGGCCCCGAGCAAGTACTTC.